What follows are 15 T cell receptor beta chains derived from one specimen sequenced in a study of response to subunit inactivated influenza vaccine (dated by TCRdb to the late 2010s). The method behind the library was RT-PCR. Sequencing instrument: Illumina HiSeq 2500. The public reads were run again by TCRdb, first through fastp at Q25 and then through MiXCR, and only productive beta chains were kept. Entries are consolidated by CDR3 protein sequence, retaining the most common genes and DNA. The sample table shows about 520,000 distinct CDR3 sequences, and 25% are seen once. Of the sample, approximately 2% falls within the top ten clones. The specimen comprised CD4+ T cells sorted from PBMCs, sampled around 5 days after vaccination. The receptors stem from a man aged 50 to 59 who received an inactivated influenza vaccine. Donor details come from another sample of the same person, matched by shared clones.

This clonotype was seen a handful of times. The V call is TRBV6-5, the J call TRBJ2-2; D may match TRBD1 or TRBD2 (6 bases each). Germline V CDR1 and CDR2: MNHEY, SVGAGI. The CDR3 consists of 16 residues. V was pared by 2 bases and J by 4 bases, with 14 bases between. The CDR3 DNA sequence: TGTGCCAGCAGTTACGATTGGGGGGCTACCACCGGGGAGCTGTTTTTT. Amino acids: CASSYDWGATTGELFF.

V is TRBV20-1 and J is TRBJ2-1, with TRBD1 matching 8 bases. Germline lookup yields CDR1 DFQATT and CDR2 SNEGSKA (reference sequence). There are 15 residues in the CDR3. V gave up 0 bases and J gave up 6 bases; unmatched junction bases: 7. The CDR3 nucleotides are TGCAGTGCTAGAGATTTAGTACAGGGGGGCAATGAGCAGTTCTTC. This gives the protein CSARDLVQGGNEQFF.

This sequence joins TRBV4-2 and TRBJ2-1; 8 nucleotides line up with TRBD2. Germline values: CDR1 LGHNA, CDR2 YNFKEQ. The CDR3 runs 16 residues. V shed 0 bases, J shed 2 bases, and the junction held 3 bases outside the gene matches. This CDR3 is CASSQEAGAAYNEQFF. CDR3 sequence (DNA): TGTGCCAGCAGCCAAGAAGCGGGGGCCGCCTACAATGAGCAGTTCTTC.

The V gene is TRBV7-2, the J gene TRBJ1-2, with D unresolved. Trimming cost V 0 bases and J 1 base, with 6 bases left between them. CDR1 is SGHTA, CDR2 FQGNSA, per germline. The CDR3 extends over 14 amino acids. CDR3 DNA: TGTGCCAGCAGCTTAGCGCTAAATAACTATGGCTACACCTTC. It codes for CASSLALNNYGYTF.

This clonotype appeared a few times. This chain connects TRBV2 to TRBJ1-1, with a weak D call TRBD1 (6 bases). The CDR3 is 14 amino acids. Germline loops: CDR1 SNHLY, CDR2 FYNNEI. V was shortened by 5 bases and J by 4 bases, with 14 bases between the two germline ends. This CDR3 reads CASSPGPRGTEAFF. The CDR3 nucleotides are TGTGCCAGCAGTCCTGGGCCCAGGGGCACTGAAGCTTTCTTT.

This clonotype has more than one count but fewer than ten. Written as DNA, the CDR3 is TGCGCCAGCAGTGTGGAGCGGGGCACAGATACGCAGTATTTT. This gives the protein CASSVERGTDTQYF. The V gene is TRBV10-2, the J gene TRBJ2-3, with TRBD2 as a possible D gene (6 bases). The CDR3 has 14 amino acids. The germline V gene has CDR1 WSHSY and CDR2 SAAADI. Trimming removed 4 bases at V and 1 base at J, with 9 bases between.

This clonotype was observed a handful of times. This chain joins TRBV7-8 and TRBJ2-3; 8 bases map to TRBD2. The CDR3 length is 16 residues. V lost 4 bases to trimming and J lost 2 bases; unmatched junction nucleotides: 8. CDR1 and CDR2 from the germline V gene are SGHVS and FQNEAQ. Written as DNA, the CDR3 is TGTGCCAGCAGCTCCGTCGGACTAGCTCCCACAGATACGCAGTATTTT. Residues: CASSSVGLAPTDTQYF.

This clonotype was counted many times. The chain combines TRBV12-3 or TRBV12-4 with TRBJ2-1; TRBD1 might be the D (6 bases). There are 13 residues in the CDR3. With 5 bases removed from V and 4 bases from J, the gap between germline ends came to 9 bases. The CDR3: CASSLTGYNEQFF. CDR3 bases: TGTGCCAGCAGTCTTACAGGGTACAATGAGCAGTTCTTC.

This clonotype has more than one count but fewer than ten. The chain recombines TRBV7-8 with TRBJ2-7; no reliable D call. Trimming removed 2 bases at V and 0 bases at J, with 8 bases between. Per germline, CDR1 SGHVS and CDR2 FQNEAQ. The CDR3 covers 14 residues. CDR3 residues: CASSLRILSYEQYF. For the CDR3, the DNA is TGTGCCAGCAGCTTACGGATTCTCTCCTACGAGCAGTACTTC.

This sequence joins TRBV7-9 and TRBJ1-6; tentative D call: TRBD1 (5 bases). The V end lost 6 bases, the J end lost 3 bases, and 15 bases lay between the germline ends. The length of the CDR3 is 16 residues. Germline-derived CDR1 and CDR2 are SEHNR and FQNEAQ (reference sequence). CDR3 in amino acids: CASRGPGTVYNSPLHF. The CDR3 nucleotides are TGTGCCAGCAGGGGACCCGGGACTGTCTATAATTCACCCCTCCACTTT.

V and J are TRBV24-1 and TRBJ2-2; the D is unclear. V was trimmed by 4 bases and J by 1 base, leaving 6 bases between them. Per the germline V gene, CDR1 is KGHDR and CDR2 is SFDVKD. This CDR3 region has 14 residues. As DNA, the CDR3 is TGTGCCACCAGTGACCCCCGGAACACCGGGGAGCTGTTTTTT. Translating it yields CATSDPRNTGELFF.

V is TRBV6-1 and J is TRBJ2-2, with 12 bases that match TRBD2. The V gene's germline CDR1 is MNHNS and CDR2 SASEGT. V trimming: 2 bases; J trimming: 3 bases; junction bases outside the gene matches: 1. The CDR3 sequence is 16 residues long. CDR3 residues: CASSESSGGDTGELFF. The CDR3 DNA sequence: TGTGCCAGCAGTGAATCTAGCGGGGGGGACACCGGGGAGCTGTTTTTT.

The chain recombines TRBV5-1 with TRBJ1-6, with D perhaps matching TRBD1 (5 bases). CDR3 size: 15 residues. Trimming left V 2 bases short and J 6 bases short, with 12 bases between. Germline V lookup: CDR1 SGHRS, CDR2 YFSETQ. Written as DNA, the CDR3 is TGCGCCAGCAGCTTATCGCAGGGTCCTAATTCACCCCTCCACTTT. Protein sequence: CASSLSQGPNSPLHF.

This clonotype showed up just a few times. V and J are TRBV5-6 and TRBJ2-7; perhaps TRBD1 as D (6 bases). V dropped 2 bases and J dropped 6 bases, with 18 bases sitting between them. CDR3 length: 15 amino acids. Germline values: CDR1 SGHDT, CDR2 YYEEEE. The CDR3 loop reads CASSLGFRGSGEQYF. CDR3 coding DNA: TGTGCCAGCAGCTTAGGGTTCAGGGGTTCTGGCGAGCAGTACTTC.

This clonotype has only a few counts. One end of the junction is discordant with germline, which a read error may explain. The CDR3 loop is CAWSQGAASRMNF. CDR3 bases: TGTGCCTGGAGCCAGGGGGCTGCTTCTAGGATGAACTTC. This sequence joins TRBV30 and TRBJ2-7; 8 bases map to TRBD1. This CDR3 contains 13 residues. In germline, CDR1 is GTSNPN, CDR2 SVGIG (reference sequence).